Listed here is a single T cell receptor beta chain. No antigen is known for it. Per-base qualities were not stored, and no clone one base away is much larger. A MiSeq instrument was used for deep resolution sequencing, which targeted depths ranging from 1 in 1 million up to 1 in 200,000 T cells, with coverage averaging 10x for each clonotype. TCR beta libraries were generated with the immunoSEQ hsTCRB Kit. The authors processed their data as follows. ImmunoSEQ Data Assistant and ImmunoSEQ Analyzer were used for data analysis, and V, D and J genes were assigned according to IMGT definitions. Clonality, which ranges from 0 to 1, was calculated as one minus the normalized Shannon entropy of productive rearrangement frequencies. Public clonotype analysis was restricted to overrepresented clonotypes comprising at least 0.05% of each patient's repertoire. About a dozen age-matched healthy donor repertoires from immuneACCESS served as clonality controls. TCRdb's version of the immuneACCESS table is confined to in-frame rearrangements and falls short of the full clone set. An unresolved V gene accounts for under half of the shortfall where checked; the remainder is of unknown origin. For V, J and clone size, that table is used; D and trimming come from the DNA. The sample table records 150,000 to 200,000 clones; 70% to 90% of these occur just once. The ten largest clones take up 3% to 3.5% of the sample.

Its CDR3 holds 15 amino acids, cysteine through phenylalanine. Only CDR3 DNA is held: 45 bases, read in frame from base 1. V has 4 bases trimmed and J has 10 bases trimmed; junction bases matching no gene number 6. The germline V gene provides CDR1 MGHRA and CDR2 YSYEKL. This sample stems from a study of cytotoxic CD8 clonotypes in ibrutinib-treated CLL (dated by TCRdb to about 2021). Background on the whole study: The cohort was composed of some ten relapsed/refractory and around 14 treatment-naive patients; IGHV unmutated status was identified in 17 patients. Responses were partial in some 24 patients and complete in 2; after median 68 months follow-up, roughly 14 stayed in remission and 12 progressed. Samples at response were collected after a median of about 11 months of treatment, with a range of about 6 to 40 months. An average of about 250,000 productive templates and approximately 91,000 productive rearrangements was obtained per sample. Longitudinal samples were obtainable from about 30% of the roughly 90 participants in the trial. Cryopreserved peripheral blood mononuclear cells were collected before treatment, at response, and at either disease progression or sustained remission. Patients were still on ibrutinib when every remission and progressive disease sample was collected. Study-wide conclusions, independent of this receptor: Sampling times were not matched between patients in sustained remission and patients whose disease was progressing, and lymph node repertoires were not examined. Baseline clonality was found to be higher than that of age-matched healthy donors and was strongly correlated with circulating CD8+ T-cell counts. Public clonotypes were rare and either shrank or stayed stable during treatment, and the rise in clonality at ibrutinib response reflected expansion of private clonotypes. Clonality increased at ibrutinib response, stayed stable in sustained remission, and fell back toward baseline at progression.

The sample's time point, from its label and the paper: progressive disease on ibrutinib. For TCR beta library preparation, 1.5 to 2 micrograms of genomic DNA were isolated from cryopreserved PBMCs. High-throughput TCR beta sequencing was performed on longitudinal blood samples from CLL patients receiving ibrutinib monotherapy. The patients took part in an open-label, single-center phase 2 trial of ibrutinib monotherapy. The material was PBMCs, obtained at disease progression, from a patient treated with ibrutinib. The chain is encoded by TRBV4-1 joined to TRBJ2-1; 14 bases in the junction line up with TRBD2. The clonotype comes from a human donor with chronic lymphocytic leukemia. The CDR3: CASSLTGTSGGEQFF. The DNA is TGCGCCAGCAGCCTCACCGGGACTAGCGGGGGAGAGCAGTTCTTC.